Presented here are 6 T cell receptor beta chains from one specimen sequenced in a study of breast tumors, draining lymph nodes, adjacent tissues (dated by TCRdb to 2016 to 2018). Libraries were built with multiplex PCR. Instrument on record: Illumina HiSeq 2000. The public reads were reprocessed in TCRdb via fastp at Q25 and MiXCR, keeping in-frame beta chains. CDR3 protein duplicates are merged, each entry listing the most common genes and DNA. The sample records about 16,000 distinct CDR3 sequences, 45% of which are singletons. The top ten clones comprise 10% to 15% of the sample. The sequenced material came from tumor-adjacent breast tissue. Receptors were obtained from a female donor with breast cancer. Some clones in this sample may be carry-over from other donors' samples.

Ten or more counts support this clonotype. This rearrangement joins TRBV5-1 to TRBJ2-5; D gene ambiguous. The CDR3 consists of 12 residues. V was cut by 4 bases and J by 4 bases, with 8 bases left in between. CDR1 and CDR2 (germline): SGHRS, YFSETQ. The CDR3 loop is CASSTNLETQYF. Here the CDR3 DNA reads TGCGCCAGCAGCACCAACTTAGAGACCCAGTACTTC.

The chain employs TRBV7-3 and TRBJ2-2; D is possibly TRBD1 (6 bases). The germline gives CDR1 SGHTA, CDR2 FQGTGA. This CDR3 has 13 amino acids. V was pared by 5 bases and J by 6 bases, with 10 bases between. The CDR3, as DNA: TGTGCCAGCAGCAACAGGGTCGCCGGGGAGCTGTTTTTT. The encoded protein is CASSNRVAGELFF.

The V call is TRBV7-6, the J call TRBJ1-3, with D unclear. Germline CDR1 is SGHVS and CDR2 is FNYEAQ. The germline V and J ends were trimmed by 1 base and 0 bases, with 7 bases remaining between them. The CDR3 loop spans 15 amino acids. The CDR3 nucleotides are TGTGCCAGCAGCTTAGGAGGCACCTCTGGAAACACCATATATTTT. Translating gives CASSLGGTSGNTIYF.

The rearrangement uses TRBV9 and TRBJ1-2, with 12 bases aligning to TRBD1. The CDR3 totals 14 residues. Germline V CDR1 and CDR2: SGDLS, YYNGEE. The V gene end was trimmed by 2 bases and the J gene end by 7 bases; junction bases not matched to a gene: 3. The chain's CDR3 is CASSVGTGGTGYTF. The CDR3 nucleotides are TGTGCCAGCAGCGTTGGGACAGGGGGCACTGGCTACACCTTC.

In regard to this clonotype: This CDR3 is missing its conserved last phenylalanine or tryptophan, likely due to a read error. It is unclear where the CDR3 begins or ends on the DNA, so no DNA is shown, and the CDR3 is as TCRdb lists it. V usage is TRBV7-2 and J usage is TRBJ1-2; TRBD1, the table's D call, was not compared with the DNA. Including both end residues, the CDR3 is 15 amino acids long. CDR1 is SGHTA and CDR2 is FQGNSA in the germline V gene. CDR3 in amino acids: CASSLTSRDSYGYPL.

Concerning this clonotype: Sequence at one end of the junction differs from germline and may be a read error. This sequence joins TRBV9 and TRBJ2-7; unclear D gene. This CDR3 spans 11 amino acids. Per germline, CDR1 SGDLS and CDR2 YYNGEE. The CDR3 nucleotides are TGTGGCAGCAGTCTAGGAGAGGAGCAGTATTTC. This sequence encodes CGSSLGEEQYF.